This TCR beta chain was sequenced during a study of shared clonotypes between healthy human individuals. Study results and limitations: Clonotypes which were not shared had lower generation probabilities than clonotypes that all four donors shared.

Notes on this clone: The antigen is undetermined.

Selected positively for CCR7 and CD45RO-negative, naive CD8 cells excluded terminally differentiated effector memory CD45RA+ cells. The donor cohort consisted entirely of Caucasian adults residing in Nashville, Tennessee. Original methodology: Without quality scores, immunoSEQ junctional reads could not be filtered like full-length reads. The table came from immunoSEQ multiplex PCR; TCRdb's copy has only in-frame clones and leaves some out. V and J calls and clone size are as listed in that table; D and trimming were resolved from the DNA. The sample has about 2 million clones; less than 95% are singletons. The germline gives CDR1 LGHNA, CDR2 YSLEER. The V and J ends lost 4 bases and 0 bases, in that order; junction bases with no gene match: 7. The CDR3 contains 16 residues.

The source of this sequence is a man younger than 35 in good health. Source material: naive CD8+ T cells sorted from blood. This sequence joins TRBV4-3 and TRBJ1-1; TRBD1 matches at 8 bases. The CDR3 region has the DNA TGCGCCAGCAGCCCCGGGACAGGATCCATGAACACTGAAGCTTTCTTT. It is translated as CASSPGTGSMNTEAFF.